This TCR beta chain was sequenced during a study of beta chain features in type 1 diabetes. The sequenced template was cDNA made from the entire isolated RNA. The protocol was immunoSEQ multiplex PCR, while the TCRdb copy is restricted to in-frame clones and leaves out a portion. The sample includes some 240,000 clones, approximately 11% of them seen just once. General study results and limits: Within each of all four CD4+ subsets, Type 1 diabetes patients had TCRB CDR3s that were moderately but significantly shorter. PCR might favor shorter templates, but any such skew would affect patients and controls equally. Cells expressing TCR highly could be over-represented by cDNA sequencing. Naive, central memory and Treg TCRB repertoires appeared more alike in patients than in healthy donors.

This clone came up a few times. Its antigen is currently unknown. Specimen: central memory CD4+ T cells from blood. The sequence came from a man aged 18 to 30 in good health.

The CDR3 region is CATTGLPGEEQYF. The CDR3 DNA follows: TGTGCCACCACGGGGCTTCCAGGGGAAGAGCAGTACTTC. This chain joins TRBV10-3 and TRBJ2-7; TRBD1 is a possible D gene (6 bases). CDR3 length equals 13 residues. Trimming removed 10 bases from V and 7 bases from J, with 20 bases in between. CDR1 is ENHRY, CDR2 SYGVKD, per germline.